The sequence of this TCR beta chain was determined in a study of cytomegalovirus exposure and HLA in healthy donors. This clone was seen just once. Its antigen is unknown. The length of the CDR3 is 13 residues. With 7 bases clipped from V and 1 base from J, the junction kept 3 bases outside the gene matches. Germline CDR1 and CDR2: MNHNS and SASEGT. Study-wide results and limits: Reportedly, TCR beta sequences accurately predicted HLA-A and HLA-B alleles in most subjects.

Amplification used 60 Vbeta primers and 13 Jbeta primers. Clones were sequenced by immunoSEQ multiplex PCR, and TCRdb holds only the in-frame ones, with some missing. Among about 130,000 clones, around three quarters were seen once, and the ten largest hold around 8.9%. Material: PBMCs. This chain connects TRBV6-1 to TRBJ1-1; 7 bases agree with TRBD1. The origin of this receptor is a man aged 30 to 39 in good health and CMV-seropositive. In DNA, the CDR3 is TGTGCCAGCACACGGACAGGGAACACTGAAGCTTTCTTT. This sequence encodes CASTRTGNTEAFF.